These 4 T cell receptor beta chains were all obtained from the same sample, sequenced in a study of cytomegalovirus exposure and HLA in healthy donors. The PCR employed 60 Vbeta primers together with 13 Jbeta primers. TCRdb's table, derived via immunoSEQ multiplex PCR, lists solely in-frame clones and lacks some. The sample records 95,000 to 100,000 clones, less than 80% being singletons. Sequencing used PBMCs. These receptors came from a man aged 40-49 years in good health and CMV-seronegative.

V is TRBV9 and J is TRBJ2-1; the match to TRBD2 covers 14 bases. Trimming cost V 3 bases and J 9 bases; bases outside gene matches: 5. The CDR3 contains 15 residues. Per the germline V gene, CDR1 is SGDLS and CDR2 is YYNGEE. DNA for the CDR3: TGTGCCAGCAGCGCCCGACTAGCGGGAGGGGGTGAGCAGTTCTTC. It is translated as CASSARLAGGGEQFF.

The V call is TRBV7-6, the J call TRBJ1-4; 8 bases line up with TRBD1. This CDR3 has 16 amino acids. V was pared by 1 base and J by 7 bases, with 8 bases of the junction left unmatched. CDR1 and CDR2 (germline): SGHVS, FNYEAQ. CDR3 sequence reads: CASSLGTQGASEKLFF. The CDR3 DNA is TGTGCCAGCAGCTTAGGCACCCAGGGGGCAAGTGAAAAACTGTTTTTT.

This rearrangement joins TRBV27 to TRBJ2-7; TRBD2 matches at 9 bases. Germline lookup yields CDR1 MNHEY and CDR2 SMNVEV (reference sequence). The CDR3 loop spans 16 amino acids. V shed 5 bases and J 6 bases; nucleotides not matched to a gene: 14. The DNA of the CDR3 is TGTGCCAGCAGTCCCTTAGCGGGAGTAGGGCTCGGCGAGCAGTACTTC. This gives the protein CASSPLAGVGLGEQYF.

The chain combines TRBV28 with TRBJ2-5; 7 bases are a match to TRBD1. Germline V gene sequence: CDR1 MDHEN, CDR2 SYDVKM. With V trimmed by 4 bases and J by 5 bases, 13 bases remained unmatched. The CDR3 is 16 amino acids. This CDR3 is CASSSTRQGEGETQYF. As DNA, the CDR3 is TGTGCCAGCAGTTCAACTCGACAGGGTGAGGGGGAGACCCAGTACTTC.